Below, 14 T cell receptor beta chains from the same sample are listed, as sequenced in a study of beta chain features in type 1 diabetes. Reverse transcribing all isolated RNA meant expressed TCRB transcripts were sequenced. The repertoire was sequenced with immunoSEQ multiplex PCR; TCRdb's copy has only in-frame clones and lacks some. The repertoire holds approximately 140,000 clones, with roughly 10% as singletons. The sample comprised central memory CD4+ T cells from blood. Every receptor here comes from a middle-aged woman in good health.

The table lists this clone with a few counts. The J gene is TRBJ2-1, the V gene TRBV7-2; the match to TRBD1 covers 8 bases. The CDR3 is made up of 13 amino acids. V trimming: 11 bases; J trimming: 1 base; junction bases outside the gene matches: 4. Germline V gene sequence: CDR1 SGHTA, CDR2 FQGNSA. CDR3 loop: CAVNRGSYNEQFF. Here the CDR3 DNA reads TGTGCCGTCAACAGGGGGTCCTACAATGAGCAGTTCTTC.

This clone occurred a few times. The chain is built from TRBV4-1 and TRBJ1-2, with D tentatively TRBD1 (6 bases). The CDR3 extends over 17 amino acids. Looked up from germline, CDR1 is MGHRA and CDR2 is YSYEKL. Trimming shortened V by 5 bases and J by 2 bases, and 21 bases separated the two germline ends. For the CDR3, the DNA is TGCGCCAGCAGCAGACCCGGGGCAGGGGTGAGGAACTATGGCTACACCTTC. This encodes CASSRPGAGVRNYGYTF.

The rearrangement joins TRBV2 to TRBJ2-3; 10 bases fit TRBD1. The CDR3 spans 12 residues. Germline CDR1 SNHLY, CDR2 FYNNEI. CDR3 nucleotide sequence: TGTAATGGGACAGGGGACACAGATACGCAGTATTTT. Encoded protein: CNGTGDTDTQYF.

This clone occurred a few times. The V call is TRBV5-1, the J call TRBJ2-5, with D perhaps TRBD2 (6 bases). V was cut by 4 bases and J by 4 bases, with 17 bases left in between. Germline lookup yields CDR1 SGHRS and CDR2 YFSETQ. This CDR3 comprises 15 residues. The CDR3 spells CASSPRPGVRETQYF. Written as DNA, the CDR3 is TGCGCCAGCAGCCCCCGCCCGGGGGTACGAGAGACCCAGTACTTC.

This clone was counted ten times or more. The rearrangement links TRBV10-3 to TRBJ2-1; 12 nucleotides line up with TRBD2. This CDR3 spans 12 amino acids. Germline V lookup: CDR1 ENHRY, CDR2 SYGVKD. Trimming removed 11 bases from V and 10 bases from J; junction bases left unmatched: 6. CDR3 protein: CASSGGAGEQFF. The DNA for the CDR3 is TGTGCCTCTAGCGGGGGGGCCGGGGAGCAGTTCTTC.

The chain couples TRBV9 to TRBJ2-2, with D perhaps TRBD1 (6 bases). Per germline, CDR1 SGDLS and CDR2 YYNGEE. V shed 0 bases and J shed 6 bases, with 12 bases lying between them. This CDR3 has 15 residues. CDR3 region: CASSVEGVWAGELFF. The CDR3 region has the DNA TGTGCCAGCAGCGTAGAGGGGGTCTGGGCCGGGGAGCTGTTTTTT.

V and J are TRBV5-1 and TRBJ2-3; TRBD2 matches at 7 bases. V trimming: 7 bases; J trimming: 6 bases; junction bases outside the gene matches: 11. The CDR3 sequence is 14 residues long. From germline, CDR1 is SGHRS and CDR2 YFSETQ. The CDR3 loop is CASLRSGAGDTQYF. The CDR3 coding sequence is TGCGCCAGCCTAAGAAGCGGGGCTGGGGATACGCAGTATTTT.

The J gene is TRBJ2-5, the V gene TRBV4-3; 15 nucleotides line up with TRBD2. The germline gives CDR1 LGHNA, CDR2 YSLEER. The CDR3 consists of 16 residues. V gave up 4 bases and J gave up 2 bases; unmatched junction bases: 2. CDR3 amino acids: CASSRGLAGGQETQYF. The CDR3 DNA sequence: TGCGCCAGCAGCCGGGGACTAGCGGGGGGACAAGAGACCCAGTACTTC.

This clone appeared a few times. The rearrangement joins TRBV10-3 to TRBJ2-1, with D tentatively TRBD1 (6 bases). CDR3 length: 11 amino acids. V was cut by 11 bases and J by 5 bases, with 10 bases left in between. The germline V gene has CDR1 ENHRY and CDR2 SYGVKD. CDR3 loop: CAVQGNNEQFF. CDR3 sequence (DNA): TGTGCCGTACAGGGAAACAATGAGCAGTTCTTC.

This chain connects TRBV7-9 to TRBJ1-2; 7 bases match TRBD1. CDR1 is SEHNR and CDR2 is FQNEAQ in the germline V gene (reference sequence). This CDR3 is built from 17 residues. V was clipped by 6 bases and J by 0 bases; unmatched bases: 13. This CDR3 reads CASSYGTARGTNYGYTF. CDR3 sequence (DNA): TGTGCCAGCAGTTACGGGACAGCGCGAGGTACTAACTATGGCTACACCTTC.

This clone showed up just a few times. The chain uses TRBV25-1 and TRBJ1-4; perhaps TRBD1 as D (6 bases). V lost 8 bases to trimming and J lost 7 bases, with 17 bases between them. The CDR3 extends over 14 amino acids. From germline, CDR1 is MGHDK and CDR2 SYGVNS. The CDR3 sequence: CASGPPGHIEKLFF. The CDR3 DNA reads as TGTGCCAGCGGCCCGCCGGGACACATTGAAAAACTGTTTTTT.

The rearrangement joins TRBV5-4 to TRBJ2-7, with a possible D match to TRBD2 (7 bases). V shed 0 bases and J shed 0 bases, with 10 bases lying between them. The CDR3 has 15 amino acids. Germline V gene sequence: CDR1 SGHNT, CDR2 YYREEE (reference sequence). The CDR3 nucleotides read TGTGCCAGCAGCTTGGCGGGGGGCAGCTCCTACGAGCAGTACTTC. Its protein is CASSLAGGSSYEQYF.

This clone has a handful of counts. The chain has TRBV6-1 and TRBJ1-6, with D possibly being TRBD1 (6 bases). V was pared by 8 bases and J by 17 bases, with 25 bases between. Per the germline V gene, CDR1 is MNHNS and CDR2 is SASEGT. CDR3 size: 14 residues. The CDR3 here is CASGNSGRGSPIHF. The CDR3, as DNA: TGTGCCAGCGGGAATAGTGGCAGGGGAAGTCCCATCCACTTT.

This rearrangement joins TRBV5-4 to TRBJ2-1; D might be TRBD1 (6 bases). Germline loops: CDR1 SGHNT, CDR2 YYREEE (reference sequence). The CDR3 sequence is 14 residues long. The V and J ends lost 1 base and 5 bases respectively, with 10 bases between them. For the CDR3, the DNA is TGTGCCAGCAGCTTGACAGGGTCAGACAATGAGCAGTTCTTC. Translation: CASSLTGSDNEQFF.